This T cell receptor beta chain was profiled in a study of PD-1 blockade in classical Hodgkin lymphoma. Study-wide findings and caveats: Causes of the repertoire differences remain undefined, possibly disease activity or prior therapy. Reports indicated that newly diagnosed patients had lower baseline TCR diversity than healthy donors did.

The protocol was immunoSEQ multiplex PCR, while the TCRdb copy is restricted to in-frame clones and leaves out a portion. The data contain 70,000 or so clones, 93% of them singletons. Trimming took off 1 base at V and 5 bases at J, with 11 bases between the two ends. Germline CDR1 SEHNR, CDR2 FQNEAQ (reference sequence). This CDR3 spans 14 amino acids. Notes on this clone: Its target is unknown.

Specified time point: newly diagnosed, previously untreated cHL patient sample. Comparison used PBMCs from newly diagnosed, untreated classical Hodgkin lymphoma. What was sequenced was peripheral blood mononuclear cells (PBMCs). The chain couples TRBV7-9 to TRBJ1-1, with TRBD1 as a possible D gene (6 bases). The TCR was taken from a human donor with classical Hodgkin lymphoma. The CDR3: CASSLDPGATEAFF. CDR3 bases: TGTGCCAGCAGCTTAGATCCGGGGGCGACTGAAGCTTTCTTT.